This T cell receptor beta chain was captured by sequencing in a study of CD8 T cells in ankylosing spondylitis. General study findings and limits: The study identified a TCR beta motif of fewer than 10 highly homologous variants that appeared characteristic of ankylosing spondylitis blood.

The CDR3 totals 12 residues. CDR1 and CDR2 (germline): DFQATT, SNEGSKA (reference sequence). V dropped 7 bases and J dropped 6 bases, with 15 bases sitting between them. In TCRdb, the 5' RACE reads were re-called with MiXCR into one record per CDR3 protein. This table holds roughly 230,000 distinct CDR3 sequences, 15% to 20% found once. To note about this clonotype: Its cognate antigen is unknown.

The sequenced sample was blood, either unsorted or a sorted T cell fraction (not recorded which). The chain joins TRBV20-1 to TRBJ1-2, with D perhaps matching TRBD1 (6 bases). This receptor was taken from a male donor with ankylosing spondylitis or in good health (not recorded which). This CDR3 is CSDSPGADGYTF. The CDR3 DNA sequence: TGCAGTGATAGCCCGGGGGCGGATGGCTACACCTTC.